Listed below are T cell receptor beta chains from one sample, sequenced in a study of blood T cell repertoires in COVID-19. TCRdb keeps only in-frame clones here, not all; method: immunoSEQ multiplex PCR. The sample gives hundreds of thousands of clones, 65% to 80% of which show up once; about 4% is in the top ten. The sample taken for sequencing was peripheral blood. These receptors came from a middle-aged woman with active or convalescent COVID-19. CDR3s include the opening cysteine and the closing phenylalanine or tryptophan. The order of the fields is clone size, D gene, J gene, V gene, CDR3 protein, CDR3 DNA. D genes are given only for firm matches. Not every row has a clone size; where given, it reads once, few, many or a size class.

abundance: many; d_gene: TRBD2; j_gene: TRBJ2-3; v_gene: TRBV2; CDR3aa: CASTRTAGGTDTQYF; CDR3nt: TGTGCCAGCACCCGGACCGCGGGGGGAACAGATACGCAGTATTTT
abundance: once; d_gene: .; j_gene: TRBJ2-1; v_gene: TRBV5-4; CDR3aa: CASSSGVPREQFF; CDR3nt: TGTGCCAGCAGCTCCGGAGTGCCGAGGGAGCAGTTCTTC
abundance: .; d_gene: TRBD1; j_gene: TRBJ1-1; v_gene: TRBV5-4; CDR3aa: CASRPFDRGDTEAFF; CDR3nt: TGTGCCAGCAGACCCTTTGACAGGGGCGACACTGAAGCTTTCTTT
abundance: .; d_gene: .; j_gene: TRBJ2-6; v_gene: TRBV20-1; CDR3aa: CSASPAGANVLTF; CDR3nt: TGCAGTGCTAGTCCCGCTGGGGCCAACGTCCTGACTTTC
abundance: .; d_gene: .; j_gene: TRBJ2-4; v_gene: TRBV10-3; CDR3aa: CAISDRVSEGRAKNIQYF; CDR3nt: TGTGCCATCAGTGATAGGGTTAGCGAAGGGAGAGCCAAAAACATTCAGTACTTC
abundance: .; d_gene: .; j_gene: TRBJ2-1; v_gene: TRBV6-5; CDR3aa: CASSSATNEQFF; CDR3nt: TGTGCCAGCAGCTCCGCCACTAATGAGCAGTTCTTC
abundance: .; d_gene: .; j_gene: TRBJ1-2; v_gene: TRBV4-1; CDR3aa: CASSQLTGKANYGYTF; CDR3nt: TGCGCCAGCAGCCAATTGACAGGCAAAGCTAACTATGGCTACACCTTC
abundance: .; d_gene: TRBD1; j_gene: TRBJ2-5; v_gene: TRBV6-5; CDR3aa: CASSRRGPQETQYF; CDR3nt: TGTGCCAGCTCCCGAAGGGGGCCCCAAGAGACCCAGTACTTC
abundance: .; d_gene: .; j_gene: TRBJ1-1; v_gene: TRBV18; CDR3aa: CASSPQGNTEAFF; CDR3nt: TGTGCCAGCTCACCTCAGGGGAACACTGAAGCTTTCTTT
abundance: .; d_gene: TRBD2; j_gene: TRBJ2-7; v_gene: TRBV7-9; CDR3aa: CASSFGTSREEQYF; CDR3nt: TGTGCCAGCAGCTTTGGGACTAGCCGAGAGGAGCAGTACTTC
abundance: .; d_gene: .; j_gene: TRBJ2-3; v_gene: TRBV3-1/TRBV3-2; CDR3aa: CASRVRGAETQYF; CDR3nt: TGTGCCAGCAGAGTCAGGGGGGCGGAAACGCAGTATTTT
abundance: .; d_gene: .; j_gene: TRBJ1-1; v_gene: TRBV19; CDR3aa: CASSTIWGGSTEAFF; CDR3nt: TGTGCCAGTAGTACGATATGGGGAGGGTCCACTGAAGCTTTCTTT
abundance: .; d_gene: .; j_gene: TRBJ1-1; v_gene: TRBV5-6; CDR3aa: CASSLRGTEAFF; CDR3nt: TGTGCCAGCAGCTTGCGGGGGACTGAAGCTTTCTTT
abundance: .; d_gene: .; j_gene: TRBJ1-2; v_gene: TRBV3-1/TRBV3-2; CDR3aa: CASSQSEGIGYTF; CDR3nt: TGTGCCAGCAGCCAATCCGAGGGTATTGGCTACACCTTC